Shown below are 14 T cell receptor beta chains from a single sample sequenced in a study of T cell repertoires in cytomegalovirus infection. TCRdb fed the reads into MiXCR, producing one record per CDR3 protein. The repertoire holds 400,000 to 550,000 distinct CDR3 sequences, with approximately 10% as singletons. Input material: PBMCs. These receptors came from a human donor in good health (CMV status not recorded). Some clones in this sample may be carry-over from other donors' samples.

Many counts were recorded for this clonotype. The chain employs TRBV12-3 or TRBV12-4 and TRBJ2-7; 8 bases align to TRBD1. The CDR3 sequence is 13 residues long. Trimming removed 5 bases from V and 3 bases from J; junction bases left unmatched: 3. Here the CDR3 reads CASSRQGHYEQYF. For the CDR3, the DNA is TGTGCCAGCAGTAGACAGGGGCACTACGAGCAGTACTTC.

This clonotype was counted many times. This chain joins TRBV7-3 and TRBJ2-1, with 8 nucleotides matching TRBD2. CDR1 is SGHTA and CDR2 is FQGTGA in the germline V gene. CDR3 size: 15 residues. V trimming: 3 bases; J trimming: 1 base; junction bases outside the gene matches: 2. The CDR3 sequence is CASSFSGASYNEQFF. CDR3 bases: TGTGCCAGCAGCTTTAGCGGGGCTTCCTACAATGAGCAGTTCTTC.

The chain joins TRBV7-3 to TRBJ2-5; 11 nucleotides match TRBD2. Trimming took 5 bases from V and 5 from J; bases not matched to a gene: 13. Germline loops: CDR1 SGHTA, CDR2 FQGTGA. This CDR3 comprises 17 residues. The CDR3 DNA sequence: TGTGCCAGCAGCCCCAAAGCGATAGCGGGGGGGCGGGAGACCCAGTACTTC. This sequence encodes CASSPKAIAGGRETQYF.

The gene calls are TRBV18 and TRBJ1-2; D is unclear. V was clipped by 0 bases and J by 7 bases, with 12 bases between them. Germline loops: CDR1 KGHSH, CDR2 LQKENI. The CDR3 spans 14 residues. The CDR3 region has the DNA TGTGCCAGCTCACCACCGCTAATAGCTAGTGGCTACACCTTC. This translates into CASSPPLIASGYTF. Complete variable domain (other parts from reference TRBV18 and TRBJ1-2): NAGVMQNPRHLVRRRGQEARLRCSPMKGHSHVYWYRQLPEEGLKFMVYLQKENIIDESGMPKERFSAEFPKEGPSILRIQQVVRGDSAAYFCASSPPLIASGYTFGSGTRLTVV.

With regard to this clonotype: This may arise from a read error, as a much more abundant clone is one base away. This chain joins TRBV7-8 and TRBJ2-1; D is possibly TRBD2 (8 bases). This CDR3 spans 15 amino acids. Germline V lookup: CDR1 SGHVS, CDR2 FQNEAQ. The CDR3 coding sequence is TGTGTCAGCAGCTCCGGGACAGCCGGGACTAGTAAGCAGTTCTTC. This encodes CVSSSGTAGTSKQFF. The entire variable domain, with the rest obtained from reference TRBV7-8 and TRBJ2-1, is as follows: GAGVSQSPRYKVAKRGQDVALRCDPISGHVSLFWYQQALGQGPEFLTYFQNEAQLDKSGLPSDRFFAERPEGSVSTLKIQRTQQEDSAVYLCVSSSGTAGTSKQFFGPGTRLTVL.

The rearrangement joins TRBV29-1 to TRBJ1-2, with D tentatively TRBD1 (6 bases). The V end lost 1 base, the J end lost 8 bases, and 14 bases lay between the germline ends. The CDR3 runs to 13 residues. Germline V gene data show CDR1 as SQVTM and CDR2 as ANQGSEA. As DNA, the CDR3 is TGCAGCGTTGAAGGGGAAGGGGGTAGCGGCTACACCTTC. It specifies CSVEGEGGSGYTF.

This chain connects TRBV2 to TRBJ1-5; D perhaps matches TRBD1 (6 bases). Germline V lookup: CDR1 SNHLY, CDR2 FYNNEI. This CDR3 is 15 amino acids long. V was cut by 6 bases and J by 3 bases, with 15 bases left in between. In DNA, the CDR3 is TGTGCCAGCAGCCGGGCGGACAGTCCCAATCAGCCCCAGCATTTT. It encodes CASSRADSPNQPQHF. The complete variable domain, with remaining parts taken from reference TRBV2 and TRBJ1-5, reads EPEVTQTPSHQVTQMGQEVILRCVPISNHLYFYWYRQILGQKVEFLVSFYNNEISEKSEIFDDQFSVERPDGSNFTLKIRSTKLEDSAMYFCASSRADSPNQPQHFGDGTRLSIL.

Only a few counts were recorded for this clonotype. V usage is TRBV19 and J usage is TRBJ2-7; 8 nucleotides align to TRBD2. The CDR3 runs 17 residues. With V trimmed by 6 bases and J by 2 bases, 15 bases remained unmatched. CDR1 and CDR2 (germline): LNHDA, SQIVND (reference sequence). The CDR3 reads CASSEASSGTRAYEQYF. CDR3 coding DNA: TGTGCCAGTAGCGAAGCCTCATCCGGGACTAGGGCCTACGAGCAGTACTTC.

The chain joins TRBV4-1 to TRBJ1-2; D is unclear. V lost 3 bases and J 8 bases, leaving 13 bases between the germline ends. The CDR3 has 13 amino acids. The germline gives CDR1 MGHRA, CDR2 YSYEKL. CDR3 nucleotides: TGCGCCAGCAGCCATCCAATCGATGGGGGCTACACCTTC. Encoded protein: CASSHPIDGGYTF.

The sample holds many counts of this clonotype. This chain uses TRBV6-5 with TRBJ2-6; D is uncertain. The CDR3 spans 15 residues. From germline, CDR1 is MNHEY and CDR2 SVGAGI. V was trimmed by 6 bases and J by 1 base, leaving 10 bases between them. The CDR3 here is CASSRRSSGANVLTF. The DNA of the CDR3 is TGTGCCAGCAGCCGACGGTCATCTGGGGCCAACGTCCTGACTTTC.

This clonotype was recorded at least ten times. The V call is TRBV6-5, the J call TRBJ2-1; perhaps TRBD2 as D (6 bases). The germline V gene encodes CDR1 MNHEY and CDR2 SVGAGI. The CDR3 covers 16 residues. V lost 1 base and J lost 0, with 10 bases in between. The CDR3 here is CASSYYGGSSYNEQFF. The CDR3 nucleotides read TGTGCCAGCAGTTACTATGGGGGGAGCTCCTACAATGAGCAGTTCTTC.

This clonotype showed up many times. The chain employs TRBV27 and TRBJ1-2; no clear D. Germline V lookup: CDR1 MNHEY, CDR2 SMNVEV (reference sequence). This CDR3 is built from 12 residues. V was clipped by 5 bases and J by 8 bases, with 12 bases between them. The chain's CDR3 is CASSPRTGGYTF. CDR3 sequence (DNA): TGTGCCAGCAGTCCCCGGACGGGCGGCTACACCTTC.

This clonotype was observed a few times. V usage is TRBV6-2 or TRBV6-3 and J usage is TRBJ2-7; D is possibly TRBD1 or TRBD2 (5 bases each). V gave up 5 bases and J gave up 4 bases, with 21 bases separating them. The CDR3 sequence is 16 residues long. The germline V gene encodes CDR1 MNHEY and CDR2 SVGEGT. CDR3 bases: TGTGCCAGCAGTGGCGACGAGCGGCGGACAAAGTACGAGCAGTACTTC. Amino acid sequence: CASSGDERRTKYEQYF.

This clonotype has a count of ten or more. J is TRBJ1-1 and V is TRBV12-3 or TRBV12-4; D call uncertain. The CDR3 spans 14 residues. Trimming stripped 6 bases from V and 1 base from J, with 12 bases between. The CDR3 region has the DNA TGTGCCAGCAGCCATCTCCAAAGGAACACTGAAGCTTTCTTT. This encodes CASSHLQRNTEAFF.